The TCR beta chain described here comes from a study of blood T cell repertoires in COVID-19. The table came from immunoSEQ multiplex PCR; TCRdb's copy has only in-frame clones and leaves some out. Among approximately 220,000 clones listed, around 83% were seen once. V lost 4 bases, J lost 0 bases, and 2 bases stayed unmatched. The CDR3 sequence is 16 residues long. The V gene's germline CDR1 is LGHNA and CDR2 YNFKEQ. There are a few counts of this clone. The sequenced sample consisted of PBMCs or T cells enriched from blood (not recorded which). The V call is TRBV4-2, the J call TRBJ2-2; 10 nucleotides align to TRBD1. This receptor was obtained from a middle-aged woman who had recovered from COVID-19. The CDR3 bases are TGTGCCAGCAGCCGGGACAGGGGACCGAACACCGGGGAGCTGTTTTTT. Encoded protein: CASSRDRGPNTGELFF.